This T cell receptor (beta chain) came from a study of T cell responses to AZD1222 COVID-19 vaccine (dated by TCRdb to the early 2020s). For the study in its entirety: Because spike-specific TCR depth and breadth did not differ between the two schedules, AZD1222 recipients who got a second dose at roughly 4 weeks were pooled with those who got a second dose at roughly 12 weeks. TCR sequencing covered more than 230 trial participants: 200 to 210 given two doses of AZD1222 and about 26 given two doses of MenACWY control vaccine. Trial participants were enrolled by age into subgroups of 18-55, 56-69 and 70-plus years, and around 150, 29 and 61 TCR-sequenced participants, respectively, were included in these subgroups.

The time point label on this specimen signifies: baseline before first vaccination. Vaccinee samples were obtained from the UK trials COV001 and COV002, which included a single-blind randomized controlled phase 2/3 trial of AZD1222 (ChAdOx1 nCoV-19) in healthy adults. For TCRbeta chain sequencing, PBMC samples from trial participants were taken at day 0 and at day 28 after the second dose. The CDR3 regions of human TCRbeta chains were analyzed by immunosequencing. As for the authors' bioinformatics: Repertoire TCRs were matched against a reference library of SARS-CoV-2-specific TCRs generated with the MIRA antigen-specificity platform. Breadth was defined as the fraction of unique TCRs that were SARS-CoV-2-associated. Depth was defined as the fraction of total T cells that were SARS-CoV-2-associated. Each spike-specific TCR was assigned to its reactive spike region and to a CD4 or CD8 class using the MIRA data. Log10-transformed breadth and depth values were compared by one-way ANOVA with Sidak's multiple comparisons tests. Drawn from immuneACCESS, this table holds only the in-frame rearrangements with V and J called that TCRdb kept. Clones are partly lost; checked studies trace under half to an unresolved V gene and leave the rest unexplained. The V and J calls and the clone size are those of that table, but D and trimming were determined from the DNA. Recorded for this sample are more than 80,000 clones; 85% to 90% of them occurred a single time. The top ten clones comprise about 4.8% of the sample.

Study-level results and caveats: Most participants were white British and females outnumbered males, and the authors suggested that clonal diversity may have been underestimated. Spike-specific TCR breadth and depth rose significantly after two AZD1222 doses compared with day 0 and with MenACWY recipients. The 56-69-year group was small, and its depth increase did not reach significance, likely because of low power. Only a handful of AZD1222 recipients were SARS-CoV-2 seropositive at baseline, limiting conclusions about previously exposed vaccinees. The vaccine-associated CD4 TCRs covered the entire spike protein, and the dominant responses fell in regions 160-218 and 743-854. Because no day 14 peak-response samples were available, repertoires were characterized only after the peak T cell response. Reportedly, close to half of the unique spike-specific TCRs recognized epitopes lying outside the regions that are mutated in the B.1.351 and B.1.1.7 variants.

Spanning cysteine to phenylalanine, the CDR3 consists of 15 amino acids. Just the 45-base CDR3 DNA is kept, in frame starting at base 1. Via the germline V gene, CDR1 is MDHEN and CDR2 SYDVKM. Trimming leaves V shorter by 6 bases and J shorter by 2 bases, with the junction holding 6 bases beyond the gene matches. Details on this clone: The antigen it recognizes is unknown. Base qualities are not at hand, and no much larger clone is one base apart.

This chain is built from TRBV28 and TRBJ2-2, with 7 middle bases fitting TRBD2. The sequence derives from an adult in good health. The input for sequencing was peripheral blood, taken on day 0 of AZD1222 vaccination. The encoded CDR3 is CASSPSGTNTGELFF. Read as DNA, the sequence is TGTGCCAGCAGCCCCAGCGGGACCAACACCGGGGAGCTGTTTTTT.